This section outlines one T cell receptor beta chain sequence together with its context. Its antigen is not yet known. Within one base of it there is no much larger clone, and no base qualities were kept. The CDR1 and CDR2 encoded by the germline V gene are MDHEN and SYDVKM. The CDR3, from cysteine to phenylalanine, totals 14 residues. Just CDR3 DNA is preserved here, 42 bases in frame from base 1. Trimming at the junction amounts to 6 bases on V and 11 bases on J, and the germline ends lie 22 bases apart. This sample was included in a study of blood T cell repertoires in COVID-19 (TCRdb year 2020). Regarding the complete study: ImmuneRACE Cohort 3 recovered participants were defined by two consecutive negative NP/OP PCR tests, healthcare professional clearance, or symptom resolution. Samples from collaborators originated in the United States, Italy and Spain and spanned both the acute and convalescent phases of COVID-19. The prospective study material was composed of cDNA or gDNA derived from T cells, B-cell-depleted T cells, or PBMCs. Subjects who had been exposed to COVID-19, were actively infected with it, or had recovered from it provided the deeply sampled blood TCRbeta repertoires that made up the dataset. A freely available public database, intended as a resource for researchers studying the immune response to SARS-CoV-2, is where the repertoires were released. The samples were drawn from the first 160 participants of the ongoing ImmuneRACE study and from 950 to 1,500 subjects provided by 6 global collaborators. Nearly every sample came with metadata listing a de-identified subject ID, COVID-19 status, age in years and sex. HLA class I and class II types, where available, came from metadata supplied by the sample provider rather than from assay-based typing. Broader findings and caveats from the paper: Clinical and demographic metadata were provided uncurated, with the amount varying by source and participant.

Enrolling through a virtual design, the prospective study's participants ranged in age from about 18 to 100 years and lived across roughly 23 United States geographic areas. Cohort assignment in the prospective study relied on participant-reported clinical history from a screening survey and a study questionnaire. In the prospective study, whole blood, serum and a nasopharyngeal or oropharyngeal swab were collected from each participant by mobile phlebotomists. Prospective study participants could optionally give additional blood draws and questionnaires over a roughly 2-month period. Blood samples from the prospective study were shipped frozen or at room temperature prior to DNA extraction. TCRbeta CDR3 regions were amplified from genomic DNA by means of the immunoSEQ Assay, a bias-controlled multiplex PCR. The paper's data handling went like this. Nucleated cell counts per sample were estimated from amplification of reference gene primers within the assay. Sequence reads were collapsed and filtered to measure the absolute abundance of every unique TCRbeta CDR3 rearrangement. For each sample, productive Simpson clonality was calculated by taking the square root of Simpson's diversity index across productive rearrangements. TCRdb's version of the immuneACCESS table is confined to in-frame rearrangements and falls short of the full clone set. An unresolved V gene accounts for under half of the shortfall where checked; the remainder is of unknown origin. For V, J and clone size, that table is used; D and trimming come from the DNA. The sample table shows fewer than 200,000 clones, and 70% to 85% are seen once. The ten largest account for around 17% of the sample.

The rearrangement combines TRBV28 with TRBJ1-1; the D gene is perhaps TRBD1, from 6 matching bases. Sequencing was carried out using PBMCs or T cells enriched from blood (not recorded which). This TCR derives from a woman in her 70s in a cohort exposed to, infected with or recovered from COVID-19 (not recorded which). The CDR3 amino acid sequence is: CASRTASGTFGAFF. The nucleotides read TGTGCCAGCAGAACCGCCTCCGGGACATTTGGGGCTTTCTTT.